This passage covers 21 T cell receptor beta chains from one sample sequenced in a study of CD8 T cells in Susac syndrome. Reverse transcription of about 0.45 to 1 ug RNA was performed with random hexamers. Via MiXCR, TCRdb re-called the immunoSEQ multiplex PCR reads, giving one row per CDR3 protein. The repertoire holds a few hundred thousand distinct CDR3 sequences, with 70% to 90% as singletons. The sequenced sample consisted of CD8+ T cells from PBMCs. All receptors derive from a human donor with multiple sclerosis.

The chain recombines TRBV20-1 with TRBJ2-2; D perhaps matches TRBD2 (6 bases). Germline CDR1 and CDR2: DFQATT and SNEGSKA (reference sequence). V lost 2 bases to trimming and J lost 4 bases, with 14 bases between them. This CDR3 has 15 residues. The CDR3 nucleotides are TGCAGTGCTAGATTGGGGTTGGGGGGCACCGGGGAGCTGTTTTTT. This encodes CSARLGLGGTGELFF.

This chain connects TRBV4-1 to TRBJ1-2; possibly TRBD1 for D (5 bases). Germline CDR1 MGHRA, CDR2 YSYEKL. This CDR3 is 15 amino acids long. V lost 0 bases to trimming and J lost 2 bases, with 10 bases between them. CDR3 DNA sequence: TGCGCCAGCAGCCAAGAGGCCAGGACAAACTATGGCTACACCTTC. Its protein is CASSQEARTNYGYTF.

CDR3 amino acids: CSARVRLSDQPQHF. The DNA of the CDR3 is TGCAGTGCTAGAGTGCGCCTAAGTGATCAGCCCCAGCATTTT. This sequence joins TRBV20-1 and TRBJ1-5; D uncertain. V was pared by 1 base and J by 5 bases, with 12 bases between. CDR1 DFQATT and CDR2 SNEGSKA come from the germline V gene (reference sequence). CDR3 length: 14 residues.

The gene calls are TRBV9 and TRBJ1-4; D might be TRBD1 (6 bases). Trimming took off 3 bases at V and 8 bases at J, with 11 bases between the two ends. There are 13 residues in the CDR3. Germline V gene sequence: CDR1 SGDLS, CDR2 YYNGEE. The CDR3 DNA reads TGTGCCAGCAGCGACAGGGTGGGCGAAAAACTGTTTTTT. This gives the protein CASSDRVGEKLFF.

The CDR3 loop is CASSWTGPPRTGELFF. CDR3 in DNA: TGTGCCAGCAGCTGGACCGGGCCGCCGAGAACCGGGGAGCTGTTTTTT. The chain is built from TRBV5-4 and TRBJ2-2, with D uncertain. Trimming shortened V by 3 bases and J by 5 bases, and 17 bases separated the two germline ends. The CDR3 runs 16 residues. Germline CDR1 is SGHNT and CDR2 is YYREEE (reference sequence).

This chain joins TRBV4-1 and TRBJ2-7; 9 bases align to TRBD1. The CDR3 loop spans 16 amino acids. Germline assignment: CDR1 MGHRA and CDR2 YSYEKL. Germline trimming cut 1 base from V and 4 bases from J; bases unmatched to any gene: 8. CDR3 residues: CASSQATGGRGYEQYF. CDR3 DNA: TGCGCCAGCAGCCAAGCGACAGGGGGAAGAGGTTACGAGCAGTACTTC.

This clonotype showed up just once. J is TRBJ2-3 and V is TRBV27; D not resolved. The CDR3 sequence is 12 residues long. Trimming took 7 bases from V and 6 from J, leaving 11 bases between them. Germline V gene data show CDR1 as MNHEY and CDR2 as SMNVEV (reference sequence). The CDR3 reads CASIADSDTQYF. DNA for the CDR3: TGTGCCAGCATAGCCGACTCGGATACGCAGTATTTT.

The V call is TRBV20-1, the J call TRBJ2-7, with D hard to call. The ends were cut back, 6 bases at V and 0 bases at J, with 12 bases in the middle. The CDR3 loop spans 13 amino acids. From germline, CDR1 is DFQATT and CDR2 SNEGSKA (reference sequence). CDR3 in DNA: TGCAGTGCCACTGACGGTTTCTCCTACGAGCAGTACTTC. It encodes CSATDGFSYEQYF.

CDR3 bases: TGTGCCAGCAGTTTATACCTTATAGCGGGAGAGGACACCGGGGAGCTGTTTTTT. This codes for CASSLYLIAGEDTGELFF. The chain links TRBV28 to TRBJ2-2; 9 nucleotides line up with TRBD2. The CDR3 is made up of 18 amino acids. Germline loops: CDR1 MDHEN, CDR2 SYDVKM. V dropped 1 base and J dropped 3; count of bases not matched to a gene: 9. Full variable domain (rest looked up from reference TRBV28 and TRBJ2-2): DVKVTQSSRYLVKRTGEKVFLECVQDMDHENMFWYRQDPGLGLRLIYFSYDVKMKEKGDIPEGYSVSREKKERFSLILESASTNQTSMYLCASSLYLIAGEDTGELFFGEGSRLTVL.

This clonotype is a singleton in its sample. V gene TRBV10-3 combines with J gene TRBJ1-1, with unresolved D. The germline V gene has CDR1 ENHRY and CDR2 SYGVKD. This CDR3 has 14 amino acids. The ends were cut back, 0 bases at V and 0 bases at J, with 5 bases in the middle. CDR3 nucleotides: TGTGCCATCAGTGAGTCGGCCATGAACACTGAAGCTTTCTTT. Its translation is CAISESAMNTEAFF.

The DNA for the CDR3 is TGTGCCAGCAGCTTGGGGACTAGCGGGATCACAGATACGCAGTATTTT. Its translation is CASSLGTSGITDTQYF. The chain recombines TRBV5-4 with TRBJ2-3, with 12 bases identical to TRBD2. Trimming took 0 bases from V and 2 from J; bases not matched to a gene: 1. The germline V gene has CDR1 SGHNT and CDR2 YYREEE (reference sequence). The CDR3 covers 16 residues.

This rearrangement joins TRBV29-1 to TRBJ2-3, with a tentative D call TRBD1 (5 bases). The V gene lost 2 bases and the J gene lost 4 bases, with 10 bases spanning the gap. This CDR3 has 13 amino acids. Germline V gene data show CDR1 as SQVTM and CDR2 as ANQGSEA. CDR3 DNA: TGCAGCGTTGAATCAGGGTTCGCAGATACGCAGTATTTT. It is translated as CSVESGFADTQYF.

The chain couples TRBV15 to TRBJ2-5; D not resolved. Per germline, CDR1 LNHNV and CDR2 YYDKDF (reference sequence). With 5 bases removed from V and 1 base from J, the gap between germline ends came to 8 bases. The CDR3 loop spans 13 amino acids. The CDR3 protein is CATSLRVQETQYF. DNA of the CDR3: TGTGCCACCAGCTTACGGGTCCAAGAGACCCAGTACTTC. Together with reference TRBV15 and TRBJ2-5, the CDR3 gives the full variable domain: DAMVIQNPRYQVTQFGKPVTLSCSQTLNHNVMYWYQQKSSQAPKLLFHYYDKDFNNEADTPDNFQSRRPNTSFCFLDIRSPGLGDTAMYLCATSLRVQETQYFGPGTRLLVL.

The V gene is TRBV5-1, the J gene TRBJ1-2; D is possibly TRBD1 (5 bases). Trimming took off 1 base at V and 5 bases at J, with 15 bases between the two ends. In germline, CDR1 is SGHRS, CDR2 YFSETQ. The CDR3 has 15 residues. CDR3 sequence: CASSLTPGKVYGYTF. The CDR3 nucleotides read TGCGCCAGCAGCTTGACCCCAGGGAAAGTTTATGGCTACACCTTC.

The CDR3 loop is CASSPDRERSSYEQYF. The CDR3 DNA reads as TGTGCCAGCAGTCCCGACAGGGAACGGAGCTCCTACGAGCAGTACTTC. The chain carries TRBV12-3 or TRBV12-4 and TRBJ2-7; 7 bases fit TRBD1. V was pared by 5 bases and J by 0 bases, with 10 bases of the junction left unmatched. The CDR3 contains 16 residues.

This sequence joins TRBV2 and TRBJ2-3; D is unclear. The CDR3 length is 13 residues. V was shortened by 8 bases and J by 0 bases, with 9 bases between the two germline ends. Germline CDR1 SNHLY, CDR2 FYNNEI. CDR3 in amino acids: CASCGQSTDTQYF. The CDR3 bases are TGTGCCAGCTGTGGGCAGAGCACAGATACGCAGTATTTT. The full variable domain, rest sourced from reference TRBV2 and TRBJ2-3, is EPEVTQTPSHQVTQMGQEVILRCVPISNHLYFYWYRQILGQKVEFLVSFYNNEISEKSEIFDDQFSVERPDGSNFTLKIRSTKLEDSAMYFCASCGQSTDTQYFGPGTRLTVL.

This clonotype was seen only a few times. The rearrangement joins TRBV7-9 to TRBJ2-1; no clear D. Germline CDR1 reads SEHNR; CDR2 reads FQNEAQ (reference sequence). The germline V and J ends were trimmed by 4 bases and 4 bases, with 5 bases remaining between them. This CDR3 is built from 12 residues. CDR3 sequence reads: CASSSTYNEQFF. CDR3 in DNA: TGTGCCAGCAGCTCCACTTACAATGAGCAGTTCTTC.

V is TRBV12-3 or TRBV12-4 and J is TRBJ1-2; possibly TRBD1 for D (5 bases). The CDR3 extends over 14 amino acids. V was pared by 3 bases and J by 4 bases, with 12 bases between. CDR3 DNA: TGTGCCAGCAGTTTTCGGGGCTACGGCTATGGCTACACCTTC. This sequence encodes CASSFRGYGYGYTF.

CDR3 coding DNA: TGTGCCAGCAGGGAGGAACTAGCGACTACCTACAATGAGCAGTTCTTC. This sequence encodes CASREELATTYNEQFF. The chain recombines TRBV11-2 with TRBJ2-1; 7 bases line up with TRBD2. The CDR3 has 16 amino acids. V lost 6 bases and J lost 2; bases outside the gene matches: 10. CDR1 is SGHAT, CDR2 FQNNGV, per germline. The full variable domain, its missing parts supplied by reference TRBV11-2 and TRBJ2-1, is EAGVAQSPRYKIIEKRQSVAFWCNPISGHATLYWYQQILGQGPKLLIQFQNNGVVDDSQLPKDRFSAERLKGVDSTLKIQPAKLEDSAVYLCASREELATTYNEQFFGPGTRLTVL.

This chain links TRBV13 with TRBJ2-7; 9 nucleotides match TRBD1. CDR1 is PRHDT and CDR2 is FYEKMQ in the germline V gene (reference sequence). There are 15 residues in the CDR3. V shed 5 bases, J shed 5 bases, and the junction held 10 bases outside the gene matches. In nucleotides, the CDR3 is TGTGCCAGCAGCCAGGGACAGGGATTATTCGACGAGCAGTACTTC. Its protein is CASSQGQGLFDEQYF.

The V and J genes are TRBV20-1 and TRBJ2-7, with D perhaps TRBD1 (5 bases). Germline V gene data show CDR1 as DFQATT and CDR2 as SNEGSKA (reference sequence). This CDR3 comprises 15 residues. With 0 bases removed from V and 3 bases from J, the gap between germline ends came to 15 bases. CDR3 residues: CSARDHFDSFYEQYF. The CDR3 DNA sequence: TGCAGTGCTAGAGATCATTTCGACAGCTTCTACGAGCAGTACTTC.